The 22 T cell receptor beta chains given below trace back to one sample, sequenced in a study of blood T cell repertoires in COVID-19. Clones were read by immunoSEQ multiplex PCR, and TCRdb kept only the in-frame ones, dropping some. This repertoire shows about 300,000 clones, about nine tenths found once; its top ten account for 3.5% to 5%. Specimen: PBMCs or T cells enriched from blood (not recorded which). The receptors originated from a man under 40 who had recovered from COVID-19.

This clone was observed a handful of times. This sequence joins TRBV6-1 and TRBJ1-2; no reliable D call. Trimming removed 2 bases at V and 4 bases at J, with 11 bases between. The V gene's germline CDR1 is MNHNS and CDR2 SASEGT. The CDR3 covers 14 residues. CDR3 bases: TGTGCCAGCAGTGAATTTCGGGGTCCCTATGGCTACACCTTC. Translation gives CASSEFRGPYGYTF.

In DNA form, the CDR3 reads TGCAGTGCTGGGAGGCAGCCCCAGCATTTT. It codes for CSAGRQPQHF. This chain links TRBV20-1 with TRBJ1-5; D is ambiguous. In germline, CDR1 is DFQATT, CDR2 SNEGSKA (reference sequence). The CDR3 is made up of 10 amino acids. Trimming shortened V by 5 bases and J by 7 bases, and 6 bases separated the two germline ends.

This chain connects TRBV30 to TRBJ1-5; D unresolved. Germline CDR1 GTSNPN, CDR2 SVGIG (reference sequence). The CDR3 sequence is 14 residues long. Trimming removed 2 bases from V and 0 bases from J, with 8 bases in between. The CDR3 DNA sequence: TGTGCCTGGAGTAAGACACTTAGCAATCAGCCCCAGCATTTT. It yields the protein CAWSKTLSNQPQHF.

This clone was seen a single time. CDR3 residues: CASSPGQGADTQYF. In DNA, the CDR3 is TGCGCCAGCAGCCCGGGACAGGGCGCAGATACGCAGTATTTT. This sequence joins TRBV5-1 and TRBJ2-3, with 9 bases aligning to TRBD1. V was clipped by 4 bases and J by 4 bases; unmatched bases: 4. Per the germline V gene, CDR1 is SGHRS and CDR2 is YFSETQ. This CDR3 spans 14 amino acids.

The CDR3: CASQGRGFEKLFF. The CDR3 DNA is TGTGCCAGCCAAGGGAGAGGGTTCGAAAAACTGTTTTTT. The chain combines TRBV3-1 (or the pseudogene TRBV3-2) with TRBJ1-4; D unresolved. The CDR3 is 13 amino acids. Germline V gives CDR1 LGHDT, CDR2 YNNKEL (reference sequence). V was clipped by 8 bases and J by 8 bases, with 15 bases between them.

V is TRBV11-3 and J is TRBJ1-3; D is unresolved. Per the germline V gene, CDR1 is SGHNT and CDR2 is YENEEA. Trimming took 1 base from V and 0 from J, leaving 10 bases between them. The length of the CDR3 is 16 residues. CDR3 DNA: TGTGCCAGCAGCTTAGGAGAGTACTCCTCTGGAAACACCATATATTTT. The encoded protein is CASSLGEYSSGNTIYF.

The V gene is TRBV29-1, the J gene TRBJ2-4; D remains unclear. Trimming left V 3 bases short and J 1 base short, with 4 bases between. Germline loops: CDR1 SQVTM, CDR2 ANQGSEA. This CDR3 is built from 12 residues. CDR3 nucleotides: TGCAGCGTTGAGGAGGCCAAAAACATTCAGTACTTC. It translates to CSVEEAKNIQYF.

This clone appeared a few times. V gene TRBV11-3 combines with J gene TRBJ2-5; D ambiguous. V was clipped by 2 bases and J by 1 base, with 8 bases between them. This CDR3 has 14 amino acids. Germline V gene lookup returns CDR1 SGHNT and CDR2 YENEEA. The CDR3 protein is CASSLSATQETQYF. The CDR3 DNA is TGTGCCAGCAGCTTAAGCGCTACCCAAGAGACCCAGTACTTC.

DNA of the CDR3: TGTGCCAGCAGCTCAACGGGGGGGGTAGGTTCCGAGCAGTACTTC. The encoded protein is CASSSTGGVGSEQYF. The genes are TRBV14 and TRBJ2-7; 8 positions agree with TRBD2. The V segment lost 5 bases and the J segment 6 bases; nucleotides outside the gene matches: 12. The CDR3 contains 15 residues. Germline V gives CDR1 SGHDN, CDR2 FVKESK.

The chain combines TRBV6-1 with TRBJ1-5; maybe TRBD1 (5 bases). V lost 3 bases to trimming and J lost 0 bases, with 9 bases between them. The CDR3 contains 15 residues. The germline V gene has CDR1 MNHNS and CDR2 SASEGT. CDR3 residues: CASSDRDYSNQPQHF. DNA for the CDR3: TGTGCCAGCAGTGATCGGGACTATAGCAATCAGCCCCAGCATTTT.

The chain combines TRBV10-3 with TRBJ1-1; D is possibly TRBD1 (5 bases). Germline-derived CDR1 and CDR2 are ENHRY and SYGVKD. The germline V and J ends were trimmed by 3 bases and 3 bases, with 11 bases remaining between them. The CDR3 runs to 14 residues. Here the CDR3 DNA reads TGTGCCATCAGTGATGTTGGGGGGTACACTGAAGCTTTCTTT. Its protein product is CAISDVGGYTEAFF.

This clone has a handful of counts. The rearrangement links TRBV6-6 to TRBJ1-1; TRBD1 matches at 7 bases. The germline gives CDR1 MNHNY, CDR2 SVGAGI (reference sequence). The V and J ends lost 5 bases and 12 bases, in that order; junction bases with no gene match: 24. The CDR3 has 17 amino acids. CDR3 nucleotides: TGTGCCAGCAGTCCCCCGGGACAGCCTGGGATTAAACGTGGGACTTTCTTT. Translating gives CASSPPGQPGIKRGTFF.

This rearrangement joins TRBV12-3 or TRBV12-4 to TRBJ2-5, with a weak D call TRBD1 (6 bases). The DNA end is a closer match to TRBJ2-7, so the J assignment may be wrong. This CDR3 spans 13 amino acids. DNA for the CDR3: TGTGCCAGCAGTTCAGGACAGCGGTACGAGCAGTACTTC. It codes for CASSSGQRYEQYF.

V and J are TRBV6-1 and TRBJ2-1, with TRBD1 matching over 10 bases. The CDR3 consists of 16 residues. The ends lost 4 bases at V and 9 bases at J; junction bases unmatched: 12. Germline V CDR1 and CDR2: MNHNS, SASEGT. CDR3 in amino acids: CASSVGQGSKDPEQFF. The DNA for the CDR3 is TGTGCCAGCAGTGTGGGACAGGGGAGTAAGGACCCTGAGCAGTTCTTC.

The rearrangement joins TRBV4-2 to TRBJ2-4; 7 nucleotides match TRBD1. Trimming cost V 0 bases and J 0 bases; bases outside gene matches: 5. The CDR3 loop spans 17 amino acids. CDR1 LGHNA and CDR2 YNFKEQ come from the germline V gene. The CDR3 here is CASSQDGQAVAKNIQYF. DNA of the CDR3: TGTGCCAGCAGCCAAGATGGACAGGCCGTAGCCAAAAACATTCAGTACTTC.

This chain joins TRBV29-1 and TRBJ1-2; 7 bases are a match to TRBD1. In germline, CDR1 is SQVTM, CDR2 ANQGSEA. V lost 5 bases to trimming and J lost 11 bases; unmatched junction nucleotides: 20. The CDR3 consists of 15 residues. CDR3 region: CSVKTGGHRGSGYTF. CDR3 in DNA: TGCAGCGTTAAAACAGGTGGGCACAGGGGCAGTGGTTACACCTTC.

This rearrangement joins TRBV30 to TRBJ1-3; TRBD1 might be the D (6 bases). The CDR3 extends over 14 amino acids. The germline gives CDR1 GTSNPN, CDR2 SVGIG (reference sequence). V dropped 0 bases and J dropped 1 base, with 7 bases sitting between them. CDR3 nucleotides: TGTGCCTGGAGTGTAGGACAGTCTGGAAACACCATATATTTT. Translation: CAWSVGQSGNTIYF.

The chain employs TRBV7-6 and TRBJ2-7; maybe TRBD2 (6 bases). V dropped 5 bases and J dropped 3 bases, with 11 bases sitting between them. The CDR3 extends over 13 amino acids. Germline CDR1 is SGHVS and CDR2 is FNYEAQ. The CDR3 coding sequence is TGTGCCAGCAGCCCCCAGGAGGGCTACGAGCAGTACTTC. Its protein is CASSPQEGYEQYF.

The chain recombines TRBV5-1 with TRBJ2-1; 8 nucleotides align to TRBD1. CDR3 length: 15 amino acids. In germline, CDR1 is SGHRS, CDR2 YFSETQ. The V gene end was trimmed by 4 bases and the J gene end by 8 bases; junction bases not matched to a gene: 11. DNA for the CDR3: TGCGCCAGCAGCGCAGTTGGACAGGGATGGGATGAGCAGTTCTTC. This encodes CASSAVGQGWDEQFF.

The gene calls are TRBV30 and TRBJ2-5, with a tentative D call TRBD1 (6 bases). CDR1 is GTSNPN, CDR2 SVGIG, per germline (reference sequence). V lost 1 base and J lost 2, with 8 bases in between. CDR3 length: 13 residues. The CDR3 DNA is TGTGCCTGGAGTGCGACAGGTCAAGAGACCCAGTACTTC. Translation: CAWSATGQETQYF.

This clone was seen a single time. This chain links TRBV5-5 with TRBJ1-2, with 7 positions matching TRBD1. V trimming: 2 bases; J trimming: 8 bases; junction bases outside the gene matches: 9. There are 14 residues in the CDR3. Per the germline V gene, CDR1 is SGHKS and CDR2 is YYEKEE (reference sequence). The CDR3 reads CASSLQTGPRGYTF. The DNA for the CDR3 is TGTGCCAGCAGCTTACAGACAGGGCCGAGGGGCTACACCTTC.

This rearrangement joins TRBV30 to TRBJ2-1; 8 positions agree with TRBD2. V shed 4 bases and J 3 bases; nucleotides not matched to a gene: 5. Germline lookup yields CDR1 GTSNPN and CDR2 SVGIG (reference sequence). CDR3 length equals 14 residues. CDR3 nucleotides: TGTGCCTGGACCTTTAGCGGGAACTACAATGAGCAGTTCTTC. This translates into CAWTFSGNYNEQFF.